These 28 T cell receptor beta chains were sequenced from one sample in a study of T cell responses to AZD1222 COVID-19 vaccine. Sequencing was performed with immunoSEQ multiplex PCR; in TCRdb, only in-frame clones are kept and a portion is missing. In the table there are under 110,000 clones, just over 85% of which are singletons. Sequences were derived from peripheral blood, sampled on day 0 of AZD1222 vaccination. Every receptor here comes from an adult in good health.

The genes are TRBV27 and TRBJ2-7; TRBD1 is a possible D gene (5 bases). This CDR3 has 14 amino acids. V shed 8 bases and J shed 2 bases, with 16 bases lying between them. Germline V gene data show CDR1 as MNHEY and CDR2 as SMNVEV (reference sequence). CDR3 in amino acids: CASGEAGYPYEQYF. CDR3 sequence (DNA): TGTGCCAGCGGAGAGGCAGGGTATCCCTACGAGCAGTACTTC.

This chain connects TRBV7-3 to TRBJ2-1; 7 bases align to TRBD2. V was clipped by 5 bases and J by 8 bases; unmatched bases: 12. The length of the CDR3 is 15 residues. Germline V gene lookup returns CDR1 SGHTA and CDR2 FQGTGA. The DNA of the CDR3 is TGTGCCAGCAGCCCTGCCGGCGGGAGTTCCCATGAGCAGTTCTTC. It specifies CASSPAGGSSHEQFF.

The J gene is TRBJ1-4, the V gene TRBV30; D remains unclear. The CDR3 is 10 residues long. Germline loops: CDR1 GTSNPN, CDR2 SVGIG (reference sequence). Trimming left V 8 bases short and J 5 bases short, with 6 bases between. The DNA of the CDR3 is TGTGCCGGCCTGAATGAAAAACTGTTTTTT. It codes for CAGLNEKLFF. The entire variable domain, with the rest obtained from reference TRBV30 and TRBJ1-4, is as follows: SQTIHQWPATLVQPVGSPLSLECTVEGTSNPNLYWYRQAAGRGLQLLFYSVGIGQISSEVPQNLSASRPQDRQFILSSKKLLLSDSGFYLCAGLNEKLFFGSGTQLSVL.

The rearrangement joins TRBV7-3 to TRBJ1-6; a weak D match, TRBD1 (5 bases). The CDR3 is 14 amino acids. CDR1 and CDR2 (germline): SGHTA, FQGTGA. V lost 8 bases to trimming and J lost 4 bases, with 12 bases between them. DNA for the CDR3: TGTGCCAGCGGGGCCGACGGGTATAATTCACCCCTCCACTTT. This codes for CASGADGYNSPLHF.

This chain links TRBV28 with TRBJ1-4; D uncertain. Germline V gene data show CDR1 as MDHEN and CDR2 as SYDVKM. The CDR3 length is 13 residues. V lost 8 bases and J 4 bases, leaving 11 bases between the germline ends. This CDR3 is CASALGRNEKLFF. CDR3 DNA sequence: TGTGCCAGCGCACTGGGTCGTAATGAAAAACTGTTTTTT. The variable domain in full, with the rest retrieved from reference TRBV28 and TRBJ1-4, is DVKVTQSSRYLVKRTGEKVFLECVQDMDHENMFWYRQDPGLGLRLIYFSYDVKMKEKGDIPEGYSVSREKKERFSLILESASTNQTSMYLCASALGRNEKLFFGSGTQLSVL.

The V gene is TRBV19, the J gene TRBJ2-7, with 8 bases fitting TRBD1. Germline loops: CDR1 LNHDA, CDR2 SQIVND (reference sequence). With 4 bases clipped from V and 5 bases from J, the junction kept 7 bases outside the gene matches. This CDR3 comprises 14 residues. The CDR3 DNA sequence: TGTGCCAGTAGTACCACGGACAGGGACCACGAGCAGTACTTC. Amino acid sequence: CASSTTDRDHEQYF. Based on the CDR3 plus reference TRBV19 and TRBJ2-7, the full variable domain is DGGITQSPKYLFRKEGQNVTLSCEQNLNHDAMYWYRQDPGQGLRLIYYSQIVNDFQKGDIAEGYSVSREKKESFPLTVTSAQKNPTAFYLCASSTTDRDHEQYFGPGTRLTVT.

V is TRBV28 and J is TRBJ2-7; D not certain. The V gene's germline CDR1 is MDHEN and CDR2 SYDVKM. The CDR3 loop spans 13 amino acids. Trimming stripped 5 bases from V and 1 base from J, with 9 bases between. In nucleotides, the CDR3 is TGTGCCAGCAGTATCACCGAATCCTACGAGCAGTACTTC. This translates into CASSITESYEQYF.

The CDR3 spells CASMGTRYNEQFF. The CDR3, as DNA: TGTGCCAGTATGGGGACTCGATACAATGAGCAGTTCTTC. The chain recombines TRBV19 with TRBJ2-1; possible D gene TRBD2, 6 bases. CDR3 length: 13 residues. Germline V gene sequence: CDR1 LNHDA, CDR2 SQIVND (reference sequence). Between the trimmed V and J ends, which lost 7 bases and 4 bases, there was a span of 11 bases.

The gene calls are TRBV23-1 and TRBJ2-1; 13 bases are shared with TRBD2. TRBV23-1 carries the ORF label, with uncertain function. V dropped 0 bases and J dropped 5; count of bases not matched to a gene: 10. The CDR3 extends over 19 amino acids. The CDR3 DNA reads TGCGCCAGCAGTCAATCTATGAGCCCGGGACTAGCGGGAAACAATGAGCAGTTCTTC. Its protein product is CASSQSMSPGLAGNNEQFF.

The chain couples TRBV5-6 to TRBJ1-6; D ambiguous. The CDR3 totals 18 residues. V was clipped by 1 base and J by 4 bases, with 18 bases between them. Germline values: CDR1 SGHDT, CDR2 YYEEEE. CDR3 DNA: TGTGCCAGCAGCTTGAACAGCCTCCAGAATTTTTATAATTCACCCCTCCACTTT. Residues: CASSLNSLQNFYNSPLHF.

This clone was seen a handful of times. The junction departs from germline at one end; a sequencing error may be responsible. This chain links TRBV11-2 with TRBJ1-1; D is undetermined. The CDR3 has 11 residues. Germline values: CDR1 SGHAT, CDR2 FQNNGV. The CDR3 spells CASSLGTEAFF. CDR3 DNA: TGTGCCAGCAGTTTAGGGACTGAAGCTTTCTTT.

The rearrangement joins TRBV10-3 to TRBJ2-3; 16 positions match TRBD2. V was pared by 7 bases and J by 1 base, with 5 bases of the junction left unmatched. There are 17 residues in the CDR3. Germline V gene lookup returns CDR1 ENHRY and CDR2 SYGVKD. The CDR3 region is CAIKGTSGRGGTDTQYF. CDR3 nucleotides: TGTGCCATCAAGGGGACTAGCGGGAGGGGAGGCACAGATACGCAGTATTTT.

The CDR3 nucleotides are TGTGCCACCAGTGACTCGGGTACGACAGTGAATCAGCCCCAGCATTTT. Translation: CATSDSGTTVNQPQHF. The chain links TRBV24-1 to TRBJ1-5; TRBD1 is a possible D gene (5 bases). The germline V gene encodes CDR1 KGHDR and CDR2 SFDVKD. CDR3 length: 16 residues. The V and J ends lost 4 bases and 4 bases respectively, with 16 bases between them.

The V gene is TRBV5-5, the J gene TRBJ1-2; the D gene is possibly TRBD1 (6 bases). The CDR3 covers 14 residues. V was pared by 4 bases and J by 4 bases, with 14 bases between. In germline, CDR1 is SGHKS, CDR2 YYEKEE (reference sequence). The CDR3 nucleotides are TGTGCCAGCAGCCAGGGGACGGAGCTCTATGGCTACACCTTC. Protein product: CASSQGTELYGYTF.

This rearrangement joins TRBV4-1 to TRBJ1-2; D is perhaps TRBD1 (5 bases). The V end lost 1 base, the J end lost 5 bases, and 17 bases lay between the germline ends. Germline CDR1 MGHRA, CDR2 YSYEKL. This CDR3 region has 16 residues. CDR3 loop: CASSQARDPTEYGYTF. As DNA, the CDR3 is TGCGCCAGCAGCCAAGCCAGGGACCCGACCGAGTATGGCTACACCTTC.

The chain links TRBV27 to TRBJ1-1; weak D call: TRBD1 (5 bases). Germline V lookup: CDR1 MNHEY, CDR2 SMNVEV (reference sequence). This CDR3 has 14 residues. Trimming removed 4 bases at V and 4 bases at J, with 13 bases between. The CDR3 loop is CASSWGSRGTEAFF. DNA of the CDR3: TGTGCCAGCAGTTGGGGCTCCCGGGGCACTGAAGCTTTCTTT.

The V and J genes are TRBV5-6 and TRBJ2-7; no clear D gene. This CDR3 spans 13 amino acids. Trimming shortened V by 3 bases and J by 3 bases, and 10 bases separated the two germline ends. Germline lookup yields CDR1 SGHDT and CDR2 YYEEEE. The CDR3 DNA is TGTGCCAGCAGCTCCCAAAACGTCTACGAGCAGTACTTC. Amino acid sequence: CASSSQNVYEQYF.

The chain combines TRBV7-8 with TRBJ1-5; unclear D gene. The CDR3 consists of 13 residues. Trimming removed 7 bases from V and 6 bases from J, with 13 bases in between. Germline V gene lookup returns CDR1 SGHVS and CDR2 FQNEAQ. This chain's CDR3 is CASTTLRGQPQHF. The CDR3 region has the DNA TGTGCCAGCACCACTCTGAGAGGTCAGCCCCAGCATTTT.

The rearrangement uses TRBV24-1 and TRBJ2-1; D is unclear. V was trimmed by 1 base and J by 4 bases, leaving 7 bases between them. Germline V gene data show CDR1 as KGHDR and CDR2 as SFDVKD. This CDR3 comprises 14 residues. In DNA form, the CDR3 reads TGTGCCACCAGTGATTTTGGGCAGTACAATGAGCAGTTCTTC. Protein product: CATSDFGQYNEQFF.

V gene TRBV30 combines with J gene TRBJ2-7, with 11 bases fitting TRBD2. Per germline, CDR1 GTSNPN and CDR2 SVGIG (reference sequence). Germline trimming cut 4 bases from V and 2 bases from J; bases unmatched to any gene: 1. This CDR3 is built from 13 residues. DNA of the CDR3: TGTGCCTGGATGACTAGCGGGACCTACGAGCAGTACTTC. Encoded protein: CAWMTSGTYEQYF.

This chain uses TRBV5-1 with TRBJ2-3; 11 nucleotides line up with TRBD2. Trimming at V came to 5 bases and at J to 3 bases, leaving 8 bases not matched to a gene. This CDR3 has 16 amino acids. The germline V gene has CDR1 SGHRS and CDR2 YFSETQ. As DNA, the CDR3 is TGCGCCAGCAGGGTCAGGGCTAGCGGGGGGACAGATACGCAGTATTTT. Translation gives CASRVRASGGTDTQYF.

The V and J genes are TRBV13 and TRBJ2-3; TRBD2 aligns across 11 bases. Germline CDR1 PRHDT, CDR2 FYEKMQ (reference sequence). The junction had 8 bases not matched to a gene; V was cut back by 6 bases and J by 6 bases. There are 15 residues in the CDR3. CDR3 residues: CASRYSGRASDTQYF. CDR3 DNA: TGTGCCAGCAGATATAGCGGGAGGGCCTCGGATACGCAGTATTTT.

Ten or more counts support this clone. The rearrangement joins TRBV6-5 to TRBJ1-1; 9 nucleotides match TRBD1. From germline, CDR1 is MNHEY and CDR2 SVGAGI. V dropped 4 bases and J dropped 5; count of bases not matched to a gene: 5. The length of the CDR3 is 14 residues. CDR3 bases: TGTGCCAGCAGTTCGAAGACAGGGGGGACTGAAGCTTTCTTT. Encoded protein: CASSSKTGGTEAFF.

The chain uses TRBV13 and TRBJ1-1; TRBD1 matches 10 bases. CDR1 is PRHDT, CDR2 FYEKMQ, per germline (reference sequence). This CDR3 contains 13 residues. Trimming cost V 6 bases and J 6 bases; bases outside gene matches: 4. This chain's CDR3 is CASSWDRGPEAFF. For the CDR3, the DNA is TGTGCCAGCAGTTGGGACAGGGGTCCTGAAGCTTTCTTT.

The J gene is TRBJ1-6, the V gene TRBV29-1, with D maybe TRBD1 (5 bases). In germline, CDR1 is SQVTM, CDR2 ANQGSEA. The CDR3 length is 13 residues. Trimming took off 4 bases at V and 9 bases at J, with 13 bases between the two ends. This chain's CDR3 is CSVVTGDGSPLHF. CDR3 sequence (DNA): TGCAGCGTTGTAACGGGGGACGGTTCACCCCTCCACTTT.

The chain employs TRBV19 and TRBJ2-6; 8 nucleotides match TRBD1. Germline lookup yields CDR1 LNHDA and CDR2 SQIVND (reference sequence). The CDR3 is 17 residues long. J gave up 4 bases and V 1 base, and 6 bases lay outside the gene matches. The CDR3 reads CASSIAGQGEGANVLTF. CDR3 DNA: TGTGCCAGTAGTATAGCTGGACAGGGCGAGGGGGCCAACGTCCTGACTTTC.

The V call is TRBV28, the J call TRBJ1-2; D perhaps matches TRBD1 (5 bases). The CDR3 is 15 residues long. Germline V CDR1 and CDR2: MDHEN, SYDVKM. Trimming cost V 3 bases and J 3 bases, with 14 bases left between them. This CDR3 is CASSLGQEADYGYTF. DNA for the CDR3: TGTGCCAGCAGTTTGGGGCAAGAGGCGGACTATGGCTACACCTTC.

V usage is TRBV6-7 and J usage is TRBJ1-2; 9 bases align to TRBD1. Being an ORF, TRBV6-7 has a function that is uncertain. This CDR3 has 18 residues. Unmatched junction bases numbered 12, after V lost 1 base and J lost 3 bases. The CDR3 loop reads CASSYYGQGMEGDYGYTF. The DNA for the CDR3 is TGTGCCAGCAGTTACTACGGACAGGGGATGGAGGGAGACTATGGCTACACCTTC.